The 27 T cell receptor beta chains in this list originate from one sample, sequenced in a study of resident and recirculating memory T cells in vitiligo. Assay used: immunoSEQ multiplex PCR; TCRdb lists only in-frame clones, some missing. The sample holds roughly 80,000 clones, about 90% seen once. What was sequenced was blood. These receptors all come from a male donor with vitiligo.

The V and J genes are TRBV7-9 and TRBJ2-2; 10 bases map to TRBD1. This CDR3 has 15 residues. From germline, CDR1 is SEHNR and CDR2 FQNEAQ (reference sequence). The trim removed 4 bases at V and 5 bases at J, leaving 4 bases unmatched. The chain's CDR3 is CASSSDRGSTGELFF. The CDR3 region has the DNA TGTGCCAGCAGCTCGGACAGGGGGAGTACCGGGGAGCTGTTTTTT.

The chain links TRBV18 to TRBJ2-7; tentatively, D is TRBD1 (6 bases). The CDR3 spans 16 residues. The V end was cut by 3 bases, the J end by 2 bases, with 17 bases between. The germline V gene encodes CDR1 KGHSH and CDR2 LQKENI. In nucleotides, the CDR3 is TGTGCCAGCTCACCGTCGCAGAGCGGACAGACCTACGAGCAGTACTTC. Amino acid sequence: CASSPSQSGQTYEQYF. The complete variable domain, with remaining parts taken from reference TRBV18 and TRBJ2-7, reads NAGVMQNPRHLVRRRGQEARLRCSPMKGHSHVYWYRQLPEEGLKFMVYLQKENIIDESGMPKERFSAEFPKEGPSILRIQQVVRGDSAAYFCASSPSQSGQTYEQYFGPGTRLTVT.

The rearrangement links TRBV6-1 to TRBJ2-1, with 13 bases that match TRBD2. Germline CDR1 MNHNS, CDR2 SASEGT. The CDR3 length is 15 residues. Trimming cost V 7 bases and J 7 bases; bases outside gene matches: 7. CDR3 protein: CASTLGLAGENEQFF. In DNA, the CDR3 is TGTGCCAGCACATTAGGACTAGCGGGAGAGAATGAGCAGTTCTTC.

The chain recombines TRBV28 with TRBJ1-5; TRBD1 matches at 10 bases. There are 16 residues in the CDR3. Trimming took 6 bases from V and 2 from J; bases not matched to a gene: 7. Germline assignment: CDR1 MDHEN and CDR2 SYDVKM. The CDR3 sequence is CASRRTGTGGNQPQHF. The CDR3 DNA reads TGTGCCAGCAGACGAACAGGGACAGGGGGCAATCAGCCCCAGCATTTT.

The chain joins TRBV4-1 to TRBJ2-1, with D possibly TRBD2 on 5 matching bases. This CDR3 is built from 15 residues. Germline V gives CDR1 MGHRA, CDR2 YSYEKL. V shed 0 bases and J shed 2 bases, with 8 bases lying between them. CDR3 in amino acids: CASSQDGSAYNEQFF. The CDR3 region has the DNA TGCGCCAGCAGCCAAGATGGGAGTGCCTACAATGAGCAGTTCTTC.

CDR3 loop: CATSGTGTGYNQPQHF. As DNA, the CDR3 is TGTGCCACCAGCGGAACCGGGACAGGGTACAATCAGCCCCAGCATTTT. The V and J genes are TRBV15 and TRBJ1-5; TRBD1 aligns across 9 bases. In germline, CDR1 is LNHNV, CDR2 YYDKDF (reference sequence). The CDR3 is made up of 16 amino acids. The junction had 8 bases not matched to a gene; V was cut back by 5 bases and J by 3 bases. The complete variable domain, with remaining parts taken from reference TRBV15 and TRBJ1-5, reads DAMVIQNPRYQVTQFGKPVTLSCSQTLNHNVMYWYQQKSSQAPKLLFHYYDKDFNNEADTPDNFQSRRPNTSFCFLDIRSPGLGDTAMYLCATSGTGTGYNQPQHFGDGTRLSIL.

Here the CDR3 reads CSVVRAGRSDTQYF. The DNA for the CDR3 is TGCAGCGTTGTGAGGGCCGGACGCTCAGATACGCAGTATTTT. The genes are TRBV29-1 and TRBJ2-3; D is perhaps TRBD2 (5 bases). Per the germline V gene, CDR1 is SQVTM and CDR2 is ANQGSEA. The length of the CDR3 is 14 residues. V gave up 4 bases and J gave up 4 bases, with 15 bases separating them.

The table lists this clone with a count of one. The chain links TRBV7-3 to TRBJ2-3, with 16 bases fitting TRBD2. Trimming removed 8 bases from V and 1 base from J; junction bases left unmatched: 6. The CDR3 length is 17 residues. Germline-derived CDR1 and CDR2 are SGHTA and FQGTGA. CDR3 sequence reads: CASAGTSGRGGTDTQYF. CDR3 in DNA: TGTGCCAGCGCCGGGACTAGCGGGAGGGGAGGCACAGATACGCAGTATTTT. Drawing the rest from reference TRBV7-3 and TRBJ2-3, the complete variable domain is GAGVSQTPSNKVTEKGKYVELRCDPISGHTALYWYRQSLGQGPEFLIYFQGTGAADDSGLPNDRFFAVRPEGSVSTLKIQRTERGDSAVYLCASAGTSGRGGTDTQYFGPGTRLTVL.

The V call is TRBV18, the J call TRBJ2-3, with D perhaps matching TRBD2 (5 bases). The V end was cut by 1 base, the J end by 2 bases, with 10 bases between. The CDR3 is 15 amino acids. Germline CDR1 KGHSH, CDR2 LQKENI. The CDR3 spells CASSPRETLTDTQYF. DNA of the CDR3: TGTGCCAGCTCACCACGGGAGACCCTCACAGATACGCAGTATTTT.

The V gene is TRBV4-2, the J gene TRBJ2-7, with a weak D call TRBD2 (6 bases). Trimming took off 1 base at V and 3 bases at J, with 19 bases between the two ends. This CDR3 is 17 amino acids long. Germline lookup yields CDR1 LGHNA and CDR2 YNFKEQ. Written as DNA, the CDR3 is TGTGCCAGCAGCCAAGCCTCCTACAAGACCGGGGGCTACGAGCAGTACTTC. Translation gives CASSQASYKTGGYEQYF.

The chain joins TRBV10-3 to TRBJ1-2; TRBD1 is a possible D gene (6 bases). CDR1 and CDR2 from the germline V gene are ENHRY and SYGVKD. CDR3 size: 16 residues. V lost 2 bases and J 4 bases, leaving 17 bases between the germline ends. For the CDR3, the DNA is TGTGCCATCAGTGAGGAATCGGGGGGCCACGGCTATGGCTACACCTTC. This gives the protein CAISEESGGHGYGYTF.

The CDR3 loop reads CASILRAGTSGDNEQFF. The CDR3 nucleotides read TGTGCCAGCATCCTTAGGGCCGGGACTAGCGGTGACAATGAGCAGTTCTTC. The chain recombines TRBV11-2 with TRBJ2-1, with 11 bases identical to TRBD2. The CDR3 contains 17 residues. Germline V gives CDR1 SGHAT, CDR2 FQNNGV. The J segment lost 5 bases and the V segment lost 7 bases, leaving 13 bases of the junction unmatched.

The chain uses TRBV28 and TRBJ1-3, with a weak D call TRBD1 (5 bases). CDR1 MDHEN and CDR2 SYDVKM come from the germline V gene. The V end was cut by 2 bases, the J end by 0 bases, with 11 bases between. This CDR3 has 16 amino acids. The CDR3 bases are TGTGCCAGCAGTTTAGCCAGGGTATTCTCTGGAAACACCATATATTTT. It codes for CASSLARVFSGNTIYF. Combining the CDR3 with reference TRBV28 and TRBJ1-3 gives the whole variable domain DVKVTQSSRYLVKRTGEKVFLECVQDMDHENMFWYRQDPGLGLRLIYFSYDVKMKEKGDIPEGYSVSREKKERFSLILESASTNQTSMYLCASSLARVFSGNTIYFGEGSWLTVV.

This chain joins TRBV4-1 and TRBJ2-5; TRBD1 matches 8 bases. The CDR3 spans 17 residues. Germline V gene sequence: CDR1 MGHRA, CDR2 YSYEKL. V gave up 0 bases and J gave up 3 bases; unmatched junction bases: 9. The chain's CDR3 is CASSQEVRGQGKETQYF. Written as DNA, the CDR3 is TGCGCCAGCAGCCAAGAGGTCAGGGGGCAGGGAAAAGAGACCCAGTACTTC.

The rearrangement uses TRBV9 and TRBJ2-2; the D is unclear. Trimming shortened V by 0 bases and J by 8 bases, and 8 bases separated the two germline ends. The CDR3 extends over 13 amino acids. CDR1 is SGDLS, CDR2 YYNGEE, per germline. Here the CDR3 reads CASSVDNSGELFF. The CDR3 nucleotides read TGTGCCAGCAGCGTAGACAATTCGGGGGAGCTGTTTTTT.

This chain links TRBV11-2 with TRBJ2-1, with D possibly matching TRBD1 (6 bases). Trimming shortened V by 1 base and J by 12 bases, and 10 bases separated the two germline ends. The CDR3 sequence is 12 residues long. Germline CDR1 SGHAT, CDR2 FQNNGV. DNA for the CDR3: TGTGCCAGCAGCTTAGTAGGGGGTATGCAGTTCTTC. Its protein is CASSLVGGMQFF.

The chain has TRBV6-5 and TRBJ2-3; 7 bases agree with TRBD1. Germline-derived CDR1 and CDR2 are MNHEY and SVGAGI. V was clipped by 5 bases and J by 8 bases; unmatched bases: 10. The CDR3 length is 14 residues. The CDR3 DNA is TGTGCCAGCAGTAACGGGGACAGTTCTGGTACGCAGTATTTT. Its translation is CASSNGDSSGTQYF.

This clone was recorded once. The gene calls are TRBV28 and TRBJ2-7, with D possibly TRBD2 on 7 matching bases. Germline V gives CDR1 MDHEN, CDR2 SYDVKM. V dropped 4 bases and J dropped 9 bases, with 16 bases sitting between them. This CDR3 has 13 residues. This CDR3 reads CASSSGQPGGQYF. CDR3 sequence (DNA): TGTGCCAGCAGTTCTGGACAGCCGGGGGGGCAGTACTTC.

The chain has TRBV7-9 and TRBJ2-7, with 8 bases matching TRBD2. The CDR3 runs to 15 residues. Trimming took 3 bases from V and 2 from J; bases not matched to a gene: 6. Looked up from germline, CDR1 is SEHNR and CDR2 is FQNEAQ (reference sequence). CDR3 in amino acids: CASSFAGGPAYEQYF. Written as DNA, the CDR3 is TGTGCCAGCAGCTTTGCGGGAGGACCAGCCTACGAGCAGTACTTC.

The rearrangement links TRBV11-3 to TRBJ2-2; no clear D. V shed 5 bases and J shed 5 bases, with 9 bases lying between them. CDR3 length equals 13 residues. Germline CDR1 is SGHNT and CDR2 is YENEEA. CDR3 nucleotides: TGTGCCAGCAGCCCTATTTGGACCGGGGAGCTGTTTTTT. It encodes CASSPIWTGELFF.

The V gene is TRBV11-3, the J gene TRBJ1-2; TRBD1 is a possible D gene (5 bases). The CDR3 sequence is 14 residues long. V shed 3 bases and J shed 10 bases, with 18 bases lying between them. Germline CDR1 reads SGHNT; CDR2 reads YENEEA. CDR3 protein: CASSFLLGDYIYTF. CDR3 in DNA: TGTGCCAGCAGCTTTCTCCTGGGGGACTATATCTACACCTTC.

Here the CDR3 reads CAWSDPGENNEQFF. CDR3 sequence (DNA): TGTGCCTGGAGTGACCCGGGGGAGAACAATGAGCAGTTCTTC. This chain links TRBV30 with TRBJ2-1; D may be TRBD2 (6 bases). CDR3 length: 14 amino acids. Per the germline V gene, CDR1 is GTSNPN and CDR2 is SVGIG (reference sequence). V lost 1 base to trimming and J lost 5 bases, with 12 bases between them.

The rearrangement links TRBV19 to TRBJ1-4; 8 bases match TRBD1. J gave up 4 bases and V 7 bases, and 11 bases lay outside the gene matches. The CDR3 consists of 16 residues. The germline CDR1 and CDR2 sequences are LNHDA and SQIVND (reference sequence). The CDR3 DNA reads as TGTGCCAGTACCCGACAGGGGACGACCCGTAATGAAAAACTGTTTTTT. Amino acids: CASTRQGTTRNEKLFF. Filled out from reference TRBV19 and TRBJ1-4, the complete variable domain reads DGGITQSPKYLFRKEGQNVTLSCEQNLNHDAMYWYRQDPGQGLRLIYYSQIVNDFQKGDIAEGYSVSREKKESFPLTVTSAQKNPTAFYLCASTRQGTTRNEKLFFGSGTQLSVL.

The chain has TRBV6-5 and TRBJ1-4; D not resolved. The CDR3 loop spans 14 amino acids. CDR1 and CDR2 from the germline V gene are MNHEY and SVGAGI. Between the trimmed V and J ends, which lost 0 bases and 8 bases, there was a span of 10 bases. The CDR3 here is CASSYSQREEKLFF. The CDR3 DNA is TGTGCCAGCAGTTACTCCCAACGAGAGGAAAAACTGTTTTTT.

V usage is TRBV14 and J usage is TRBJ2-1, with 10 bases aligning to TRBD2. The germline V gene has CDR1 SGHDN and CDR2 FVKESK. The CDR3 runs 15 residues. V lost 1 base, J lost 9 bases, and 6 bases stayed unmatched. The DNA of the CDR3 is TGTGCCAGCAGCCAAGGACTAGCGGGTCAGGGTGAGCAGTTCTTC. It codes for CASSQGLAGQGEQFF. Full variable domain (outside the CDR3, taken from reference TRBV14 and TRBJ2-1): EAGVTQFPSHSVIEKGQTVTLRCDPISGHDNLYWYRRVMGKEIKFLLHFVKESKQDESGMPNNRFLAERTGGTYSTLKVQPAELEDSGVYFCASSQGLAGQGEQFFGPGTRLTVL.

The CDR3 DNA reads as TGTGCCTGGACCCTGGGAGCTAATCAGCCCCAGCATTTT. Translation gives CAWTLGANQPQHF. The chain joins TRBV30 to TRBJ1-5; no clear D gene. Germline loops: CDR1 GTSNPN, CDR2 SVGIG (reference sequence). The ends were cut back, 4 bases at V and 4 bases at J, with 11 bases in the middle. The CDR3 totals 13 residues.

V and J are TRBV5-6 and TRBJ2-7; D uncertain. Germline V CDR1 and CDR2: SGHDT, YYEEEE. The CDR3 extends over 14 amino acids. Deletions cut 0 bases from V and 0 bases from J, with 7 bases between. The CDR3 DNA sequence: TGTGCCAGCAGCTTGGGACTGGTCTCCTACGAGCAGTACTTC. This sequence encodes CASSLGLVSYEQYF.